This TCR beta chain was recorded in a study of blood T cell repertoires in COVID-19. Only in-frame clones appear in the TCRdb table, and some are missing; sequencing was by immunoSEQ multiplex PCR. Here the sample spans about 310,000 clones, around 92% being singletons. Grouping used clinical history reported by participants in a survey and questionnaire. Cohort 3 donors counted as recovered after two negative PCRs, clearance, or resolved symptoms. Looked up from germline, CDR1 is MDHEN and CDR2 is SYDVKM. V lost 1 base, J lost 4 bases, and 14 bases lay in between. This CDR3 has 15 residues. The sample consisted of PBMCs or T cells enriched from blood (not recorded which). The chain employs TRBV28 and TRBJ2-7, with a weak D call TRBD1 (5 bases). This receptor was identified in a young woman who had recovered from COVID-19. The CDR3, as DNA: TGTGCCAGCAGTTTATCTGCAGGGTCGAGGTACGAGCAGTACTTC. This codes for CASSLSAGSRYEQYF.